This T cell receptor beta chain is drawn from a study of cytomegalovirus exposure and HLA in healthy donors. Study outcomes and limitations: Information on immune exposure was restricted to one variable (CMV serostatus). A missense DCLRE1C variant was associated with V- and J-gene trimming of TCR beta chains in a later analysis, and an independent cohort replicated the association. Per published reports, the classifier diagnosed cytomegalovirus status with high specificity and sensitivity. Later analysis indicated greater clonal expansion among HLA-associated TCR beta chains than among equally common other chains.

Note on this clone: Its target is unknown.

The CDR3 has 14 amino acids. V lost 4 bases and J 1 base, leaving 11 bases between the germline ends. Germline values: CDR1 SGHTA, CDR2 FQGNSA. It was with 60 Vbeta and 13 Jbeta primers that the PCR ran. Repertoires were generated with immunoSEQ multiplex PCR, while TCRdb's copy carries only in-frame clones and drops some. This table holds about 130,000 clones. The chain combines TRBV7-2 with TRBJ2-7; unclear D gene. This TCR was sampled from a woman aged 40 to 50 in good health and CMV-seronegative. Sequencing input: PBMCs. CDR3: CASSYHPVSYEQYF. The DNA of the CDR3 is TGTGCCAGCAGCTATCATCCGGTTTCCTACGAGCAGTACTTC. The variable domain in full, with the rest retrieved from reference TRBV7-2 and TRBJ2-7, is GAGVSQSPSNKVTEKGKDVELRCDPISGHTALYWYRQSLGQGLEFLIYFQGNSAPDKSGLPSDRFSAERTGGSVSTLTIQRTQQEDSAVYLCASSYHPVSYEQYFGPGTRLTVT.